This is a list of T cell receptor beta chains from one sample in a study of CD8+CD57+ T cells in acquired aplastic anemia. Each CDR3 protein gets one entry after TCRdb re-called the reads with MiXCR. The sample contains over 150,000 distinct CDR3 sequences, over 55% of which appear only once. Sequenced sample: sorted CD4+, CD8+, or CD8+CD57+ T cells (not recorded which) from PBMCs. These receptors all stem from a human donor with aplastic anemia. The CDR3 runs from the conserved cysteine through the conserved F or W. The order of the fields is V gene, D gene, J gene, clone size, CDR3 DNA, CDR3 protein. The D gene is left open where the match is weak. Expanded clones are given a class, and other clones once, few, many or no size at all.

v_call: TRBV10-1; d_call: .; j_call: TRBJ1-1; clone_size: once; cdr3_nt: TGCGCCAGCAGTGAGAGGGGTGTCAGGAACACTGAAGCTTTCTTT; cdr3_aa: CASSERGVRNTEAFF
v_call: TRBV24-1; d_call: TRBD2; j_call: TRBJ2-1; clone_size: .; cdr3_nt: TGTGCCACCAGTGACCCCGGACTAGCGGGAGTGGGGGAGCAGTTCTTC; cdr3_aa: CATSDPGLAGVGEQFF
v_call: TRBV20-1; d_call: TRBD1; j_call: TRBJ1-1; clone_size: .; cdr3_nt: TGCAGTGCTAAGGGACAGGGGCACACTGAAGCTTTCTTT; cdr3_aa: CSAKGQGHTEAFF
v_call: TRBV7-9; d_call: .; j_call: TRBJ2-3; clone_size: .; cdr3_nt: TGTGCCAGCAGTTCCGTACTGGGGGATACGCAGTATTTT; cdr3_aa: CASSSVLGDTQYF
v_call: TRBV15; d_call: TRBD1; j_call: TRBJ2-1; clone_size: .; cdr3_nt: TGTGCCACAAAGACAGGGCCGGGGAACAATGAGCAGTTCTTC; cdr3_aa: CATKTGPGNNEQFF
v_call: TRBV2; d_call: .; j_call: TRBJ1-1; clone_size: .; cdr3_nt: TGTGCCAGCGTGATCAATGGGGGGGCTACTGAAGCTTTCTTT; cdr3_aa: CASVINGGATEAFF
v_call: TRBV6-2/TRBV6-3; d_call: .; j_call: TRBJ2-2; clone_size: many; cdr3_nt: TGTGCCAGCAGCATCGGGTCCAGGGAGCTGTTTTTT; cdr3_aa: CASSIGSRELFF
v_call: TRBV19; d_call: .; j_call: TRBJ2-5; clone_size: once; cdr3_nt: TGTGCCAGTAGTACAGGGGCTCTGGAGACCCAGTACTTC; cdr3_aa: CASSTGALETQYF
v_call: TRBV12-3/TRBV12-4; d_call: .; j_call: TRBJ2-1; clone_size: .; cdr3_nt: TGTGCCAGCAGTTTACGTAGACCCGATGAGCAGTTCTTC; cdr3_aa: CASSLRRPDEQFF
v_call: TRBV10-3; d_call: .; j_call: TRBJ2-1; clone_size: .; cdr3_nt: TGTGCCAGCAGTGAGACGGGACTCGGTGAGCAGTTCTTC; cdr3_aa: CASSETGLGEQFF
v_call: TRBV5-4; d_call: .; j_call: TRBJ2-2; clone_size: .; cdr3_nt: TGTGCCAGCAGCTTGGCGCACAGACAGAACACCGGGGAGCTGTTTTTT; cdr3_aa: CASSLAHRQNTGELFF
v_call: TRBV5-1; d_call: .; j_call: TRBJ2-2; clone_size: once; cdr3_nt: TGCGCCAGCAGCTTTGGAGGGGTTCGGGCCGGGGAGCTGTTTTTT; cdr3_aa: CASSFGGVRAGELFF
v_call: TRBV10-2; d_call: TRBD2; j_call: TRBJ2-7; clone_size: .; cdr3_nt: TGCGCCAGCAGGACTCTAGCGGGGGGGCTCGAGCAGTACTTC; cdr3_aa: CASRTLAGGLEQYF
v_call: TRBV5-1; d_call: .; j_call: TRBJ1-1; clone_size: .; cdr3_nt: TGCGCCAGCAGCTTGGCCCGAGGGGGAACTGAAGCTTTCTTT; cdr3_aa: CASSLARGGTEAFF
v_call: TRBV20-1; d_call: TRBD2; j_call: TRBJ2-3; clone_size: once; cdr3_nt: TGCAGTGCTAGAGATCCACTAGCGGGGGCCACAGATACGCAGTATTTT; cdr3_aa: CSARDPLAGATDTQYF
v_call: TRBV20-1; d_call: TRBD2; j_call: TRBJ2-7; clone_size: few; cdr3_nt: TGCAGTGCTAGAGATGGGACTAGCGGGATAGTCGGCGAGCAGTACTTC; cdr3_aa: CSARDGTSGIVGEQYF
v_call: TRBV20-1; d_call: TRBD1; j_call: TRBJ2-1; clone_size: .; cdr3_nt: TGCAGTGCTAGGTACTCCGGGGACAGGGTATTCTTC; cdr3_aa: CSARYSGDRVFF
v_call: TRBV10-3; d_call: .; j_call: TRBJ2-5; clone_size: .; cdr3_nt: TGTGCCATCGGAGCAGGAGGGGAGACCCAGTACTTC; cdr3_aa: CAIGAGGETQYF
v_call: TRBV10-3; d_call: .; j_call: TRBJ2-7; clone_size: .; cdr3_nt: TGTGCCATCATACCGGACAGCTACTACGAGCAGTACTTC; cdr3_aa: CAIIPDSYYEQYF
v_call: TRBV6-5; d_call: .; j_call: TRBJ2-2; clone_size: .; cdr3_nt: TGTGCCAGCCGGGGCGGGGTTCACACCGGGGAGCTGTTTTTT; cdr3_aa: CASRGGVHTGELFF
v_call: TRBV9; d_call: .; j_call: TRBJ2-7; clone_size: .; cdr3_nt: TGTGCCAGCAGTTCCGGCCTGGGGGCCCTCTACGAGCAGTACTTC; cdr3_aa: CASSSGLGALYEQYF
v_call: TRBV29-1; d_call: .; j_call: TRBJ2-7; clone_size: once; cdr3_nt: TGCAGCGTTGACAGGGGCGGCGGCTACGAGCAGTACTTC; cdr3_aa: CSVDRGGGYEQYF
v_call: TRBV7-2; d_call: .; j_call: TRBJ2-1; clone_size: .; cdr3_nt: TGTGCCAGCAGCCCTGCTGGAGGGACCTACAATGAGCAGTTCTTC; cdr3_aa: CASSPAGGTYNEQFF
v_call: TRBV20-1; d_call: .; j_call: TRBJ2-2; clone_size: .; cdr3_nt: TGCAGTGCTAGAGAGACCAGCAGTGGGGCAGGGGAAGCCGGGGAGCTGTTTTTT; cdr3_aa: CSARETSSGAGEAGELFF
v_call: TRBV15; d_call: .; j_call: TRBJ2-2; clone_size: .; cdr3_nt: TGTGCCACCAGCAGAGAGCCGGGGCAAGCGACCGGGGAGCTGTTTTTT; cdr3_aa: CATSREPGQATGELFF
v_call: TRBV14; d_call: .; j_call: TRBJ1-6; clone_size: .; cdr3_nt: TGTGCCAGCAGCCTTATTACAGGTGGGAACAATTCACCCCTCCACTTT; cdr3_aa: CASSLITGGNNSPLHF
v_call: TRBV14; d_call: .; j_call: TRBJ2-5; clone_size: .; cdr3_nt: TGTGCCAGCAGCCGAGTTGGGGGGGCCCAAGAGACCCAGTACTTC; cdr3_aa: CASSRVGGAQETQYF
v_call: TRBV6-5; d_call: TRBD1; j_call: TRBJ2-7; clone_size: .; cdr3_nt: TGTGCCAGCAGACCCCCGGGACAGGGGCCTCACGAGCAGTACTTC; cdr3_aa: CASRPPGQGPHEQYF
v_call: TRBV24-1; d_call: .; j_call: TRBJ2-3; clone_size: few; cdr3_nt: TGTGCCACCCAAAGCAGCACAGATACGCAGTATTTT; cdr3_aa: CATQSSTDTQYF
v_call: TRBV29-1; d_call: .; j_call: TRBJ2-7; clone_size: .; cdr3_nt: TGCAGCGTTGCTCCCTTCGACAGAGCCTACGAGCAGTACTTC; cdr3_aa: CSVAPFDRAYEQYF
v_call: TRBV5-6; d_call: TRBD1; j_call: TRBJ2-7; clone_size: .; cdr3_nt: TGTGCCAGCAGCTTACTGTTAGGACAGGGGGCCTACGAGCAGTACTTC; cdr3_aa: CASSLLLGQGAYEQYF
v_call: TRBV20-1; d_call: TRBD2; j_call: TRBJ2-7; clone_size: .; cdr3_nt: TGCAGTGCCATCACTCGAGCGGGAGCCTACGAGCAGTACTTC; cdr3_aa: CSAITRAGAYEQYF